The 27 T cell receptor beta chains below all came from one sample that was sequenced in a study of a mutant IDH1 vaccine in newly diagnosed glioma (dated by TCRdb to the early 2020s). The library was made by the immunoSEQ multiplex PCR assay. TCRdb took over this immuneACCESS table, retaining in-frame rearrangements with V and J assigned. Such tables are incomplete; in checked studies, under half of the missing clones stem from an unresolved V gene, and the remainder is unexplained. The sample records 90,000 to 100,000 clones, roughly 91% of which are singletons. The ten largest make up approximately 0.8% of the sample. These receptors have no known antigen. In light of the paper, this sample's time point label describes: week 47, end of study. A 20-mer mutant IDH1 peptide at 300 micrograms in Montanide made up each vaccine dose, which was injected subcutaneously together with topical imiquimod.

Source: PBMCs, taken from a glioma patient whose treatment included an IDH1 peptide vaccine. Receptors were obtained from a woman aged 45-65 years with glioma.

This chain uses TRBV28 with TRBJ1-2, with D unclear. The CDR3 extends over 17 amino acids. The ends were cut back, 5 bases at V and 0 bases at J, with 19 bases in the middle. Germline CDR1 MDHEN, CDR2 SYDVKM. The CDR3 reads CASSLGRPGLANYGYTF. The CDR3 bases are TGTGCCAGCAGTCTGGGGAGGCCGGGCTTAGCTAACTATGGCTACACCTTC.

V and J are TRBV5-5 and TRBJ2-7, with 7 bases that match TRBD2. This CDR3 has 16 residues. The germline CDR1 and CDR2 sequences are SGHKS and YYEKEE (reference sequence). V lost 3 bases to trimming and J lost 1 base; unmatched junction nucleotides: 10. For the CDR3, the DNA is TGTGCCAGCAGCTCTTGGAGGCTAGCGGAATCCTACGAGCAGTACTTC. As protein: CASSSWRLAESYEQYF.

The DNA for the CDR3 is TGTGCCAGCAGCCGAGACAGGGCTGAAAAACTGTTTTTT. This translates into CASSRDRAEKLFF. The rearrangement uses TRBV5-4 and TRBJ1-4; TRBD1 matches at 7 bases. Trimming cost V 4 bases and J 7 bases; bases outside gene matches: 4. Per the germline V gene, CDR1 is SGHNT and CDR2 is YYREEE (reference sequence). CDR3 length: 13 residues.

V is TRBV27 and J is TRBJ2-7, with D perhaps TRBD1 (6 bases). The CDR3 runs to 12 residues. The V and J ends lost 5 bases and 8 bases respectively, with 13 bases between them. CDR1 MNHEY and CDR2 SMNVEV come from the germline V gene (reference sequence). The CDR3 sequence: CASSTGIGKQYF. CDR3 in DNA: TGTGCCAGCAGTACAGGGATCGGTAAGCAGTACTTC.

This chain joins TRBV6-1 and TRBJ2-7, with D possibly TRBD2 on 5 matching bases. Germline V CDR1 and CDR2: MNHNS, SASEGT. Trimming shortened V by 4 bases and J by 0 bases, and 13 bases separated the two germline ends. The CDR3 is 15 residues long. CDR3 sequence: CASSGTWASSYEQYF. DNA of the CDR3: TGTGCCAGCAGTGGGACTTGGGCCAGCTCCTACGAGCAGTACTTC.

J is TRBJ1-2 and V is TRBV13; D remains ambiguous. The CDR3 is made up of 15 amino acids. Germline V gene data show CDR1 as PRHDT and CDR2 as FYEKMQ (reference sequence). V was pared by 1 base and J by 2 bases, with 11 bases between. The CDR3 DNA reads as TGTGCCAGCAGCTTAGCGAGCAAAGCCAACTATGGCTACACCTTC. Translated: CASSLASKANYGYTF.

CDR3 residues: CASSPRQGAEKLFF. In DNA, the CDR3 is TGTGCCAGCTCACCGCGGCAGGGCGCTGAAAAACTGTTTTTT. This chain uses TRBV18 with TRBJ1-4; D may be TRBD1 (5 bases). The length of the CDR3 is 14 residues. Trimming took 3 bases from V and 7 from J, leaving 12 bases between them. Germline V gene sequence: CDR1 KGHSH, CDR2 LQKENI.

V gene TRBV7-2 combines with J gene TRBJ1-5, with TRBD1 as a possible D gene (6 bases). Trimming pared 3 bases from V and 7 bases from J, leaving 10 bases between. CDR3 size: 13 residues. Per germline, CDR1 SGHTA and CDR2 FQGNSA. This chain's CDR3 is CASSLDRRQPQHF. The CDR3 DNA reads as TGTGCCAGCAGCTTGGACAGAAGACAGCCCCAGCATTTT.

The CDR3 DNA sequence: TGTGCCAGCAGCCAGAATAGCAATCAGCCCCAGCATTTT. It codes for CASSQNSNQPQHF. This chain uses TRBV4-2 with TRBJ1-5; D not certain. This CDR3 comprises 13 residues. The germline V and J ends were trimmed by 3 bases and 0 bases, with 3 bases remaining between them. Germline V gene sequence: CDR1 LGHNA, CDR2 YNFKEQ.

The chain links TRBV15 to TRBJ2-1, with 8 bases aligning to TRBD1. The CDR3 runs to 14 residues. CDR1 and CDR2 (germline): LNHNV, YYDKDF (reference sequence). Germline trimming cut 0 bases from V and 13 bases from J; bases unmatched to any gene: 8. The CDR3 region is CATSRDLGQGGQFF. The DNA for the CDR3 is TGTGCCACCAGCAGAGATTTAGGACAGGGTGGTCAGTTCTTC. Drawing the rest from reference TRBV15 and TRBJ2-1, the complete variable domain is DAMVIQNPRYQVTQFGKPVTLSCSQTLNHNVMYWYQQKSSQAPKLLFHYYDKDFNNEADTPDNFQSRRPNTSFCFLDIRSPGLGDTAMYLCATSRDLGQGGQFFGPGTRLTVL.

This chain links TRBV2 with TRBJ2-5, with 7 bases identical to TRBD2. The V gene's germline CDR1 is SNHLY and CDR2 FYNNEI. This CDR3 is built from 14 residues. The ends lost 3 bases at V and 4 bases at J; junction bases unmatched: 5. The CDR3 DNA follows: TGTGCCAGCAGTGAGGTCCCGGGAGGAGAGACCCAGTACTTC. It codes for CASSEVPGGETQYF.

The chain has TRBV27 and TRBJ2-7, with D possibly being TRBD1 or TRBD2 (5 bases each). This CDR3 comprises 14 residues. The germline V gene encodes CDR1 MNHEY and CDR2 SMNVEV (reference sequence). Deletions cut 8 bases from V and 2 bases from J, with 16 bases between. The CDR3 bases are TGTGCCAGCGGGGACGGAACCGATGCCTACGAGCAGTACTTC. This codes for CASGDGTDAYEQYF.

This CDR3 is CASSPGGAYEQYF. In DNA, the CDR3 is TGTGCCAGCAGCCCGGGGGGGGCCTACGAGCAGTACTTC. The rearrangement links TRBV13 to TRBJ2-7; the match to TRBD2 covers 8 bases. The CDR3 has 13 amino acids. Germline lookup yields CDR1 PRHDT and CDR2 FYEKMQ (reference sequence). Trimming took 5 bases from V and 2 from J; bases not matched to a gene: 2.

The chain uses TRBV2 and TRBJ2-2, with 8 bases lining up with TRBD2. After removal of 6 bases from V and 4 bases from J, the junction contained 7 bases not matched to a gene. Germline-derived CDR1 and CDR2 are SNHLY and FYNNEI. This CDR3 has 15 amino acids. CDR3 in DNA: TGTGCCAGCAGGGCCAGCGGGAGTCCCACCGGGGAGCTGTTTTTT. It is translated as CASRASGSPTGELFF.

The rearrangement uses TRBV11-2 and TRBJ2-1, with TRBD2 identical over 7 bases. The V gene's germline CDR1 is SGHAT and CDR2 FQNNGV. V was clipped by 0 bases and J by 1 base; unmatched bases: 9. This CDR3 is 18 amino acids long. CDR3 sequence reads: CASSLDLGGGWSYNEQFF. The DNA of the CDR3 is TGTGCCAGCAGCTTAGATTTGGGCGGGGGTTGGTCCTACAATGAGCAGTTCTTC. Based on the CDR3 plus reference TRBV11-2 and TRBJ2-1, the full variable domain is EAGVAQSPRYKIIEKRQSVAFWCNPISGHATLYWYQQILGQGPKLLIQFQNNGVVDDSQLPKDRFSAERLKGVDSTLKIQPAKLEDSAVYLCASSLDLGGGWSYNEQFFGPGTRLTVL.

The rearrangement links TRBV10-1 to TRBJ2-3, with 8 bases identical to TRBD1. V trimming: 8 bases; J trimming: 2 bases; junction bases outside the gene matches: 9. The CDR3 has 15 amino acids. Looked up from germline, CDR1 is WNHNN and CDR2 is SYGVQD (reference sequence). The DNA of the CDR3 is TGCGCCAGCTCAGAACGGACAGGGCTCACAGATACGCAGTATTTT. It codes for CASSERTGLTDTQYF.

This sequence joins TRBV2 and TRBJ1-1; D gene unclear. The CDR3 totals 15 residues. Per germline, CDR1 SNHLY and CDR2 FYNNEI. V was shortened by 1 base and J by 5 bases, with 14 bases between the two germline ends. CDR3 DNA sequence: TGTGCCAGCAGTGAAGAGATGGCGGTGGGGACTGAAGCTTTCTTT. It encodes CASSEEMAVGTEAFF.

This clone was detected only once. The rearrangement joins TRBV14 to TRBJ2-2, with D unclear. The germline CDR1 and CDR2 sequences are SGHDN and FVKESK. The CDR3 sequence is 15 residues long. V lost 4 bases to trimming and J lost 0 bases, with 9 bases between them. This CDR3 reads CASSPSGPNTGELFF. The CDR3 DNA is TGTGCCAGCAGCCCTAGTGGGCCGAACACCGGGGAGCTGTTTTTT.

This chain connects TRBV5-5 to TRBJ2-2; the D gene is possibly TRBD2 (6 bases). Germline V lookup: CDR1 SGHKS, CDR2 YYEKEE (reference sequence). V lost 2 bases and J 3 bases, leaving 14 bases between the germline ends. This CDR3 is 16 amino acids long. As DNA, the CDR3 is TGTGCCAGCAGCTTCTGGGAGGCCCTCTACACCGGGGAGCTGTTTTTT. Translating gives CASSFWEALYTGELFF.

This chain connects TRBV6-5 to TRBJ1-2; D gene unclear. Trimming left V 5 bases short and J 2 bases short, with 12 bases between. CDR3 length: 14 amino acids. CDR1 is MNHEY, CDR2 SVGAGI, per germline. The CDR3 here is CASSPDTWNYGYTF. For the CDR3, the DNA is TGTGCCAGCAGTCCAGACACATGGAACTATGGCTACACCTTC.

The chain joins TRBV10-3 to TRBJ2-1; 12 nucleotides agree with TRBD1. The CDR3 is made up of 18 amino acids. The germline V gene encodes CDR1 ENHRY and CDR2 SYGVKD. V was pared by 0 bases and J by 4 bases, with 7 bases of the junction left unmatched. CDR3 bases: TGTGCCATCAGTGAGTCTCCGGGACAGGGGGCGAGTTACAATGAGCAGTTCTTC. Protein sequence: CAISESPGQGASYNEQFF.

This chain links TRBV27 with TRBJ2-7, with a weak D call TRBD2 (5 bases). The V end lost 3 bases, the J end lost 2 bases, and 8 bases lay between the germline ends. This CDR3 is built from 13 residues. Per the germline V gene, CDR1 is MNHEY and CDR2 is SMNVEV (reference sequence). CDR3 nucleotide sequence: TGTGCCAGCAGTTTGGCCGGGACCTACGAGCAGTACTTC. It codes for CASSLAGTYEQYF.

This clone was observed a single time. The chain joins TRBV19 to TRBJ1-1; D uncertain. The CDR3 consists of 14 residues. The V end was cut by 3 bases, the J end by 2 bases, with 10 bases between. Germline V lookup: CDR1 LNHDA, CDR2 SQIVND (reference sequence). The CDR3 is CASSIGRSNTEAFF. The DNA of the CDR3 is TGTGCCAGTAGTATCGGCAGATCCAACACTGAAGCTTTCTTT.

CDR3 nucleotide sequence: TGTGCCAGCAGCTTAGACCGGGGGGGCTACTATGGCTACACCTTC. The encoded protein is CASSLDRGGYYGYTF. The rearrangement links TRBV11-2 to TRBJ1-2, with D perhaps matching TRBD1 (6 bases). The germline V gene encodes CDR1 SGHAT and CDR2 FQNNGV. The CDR3 is made up of 15 amino acids. V was cut by 0 bases and J by 3 bases, with 11 bases left in between.

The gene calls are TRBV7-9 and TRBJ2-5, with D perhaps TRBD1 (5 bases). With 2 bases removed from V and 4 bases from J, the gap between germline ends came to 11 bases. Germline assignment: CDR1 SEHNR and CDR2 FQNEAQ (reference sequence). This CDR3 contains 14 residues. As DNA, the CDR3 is TGTGCCAGCAGCTTAAGGGGTGTGATAGAGACCCAGTACTTC. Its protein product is CASSLRGVIETQYF.

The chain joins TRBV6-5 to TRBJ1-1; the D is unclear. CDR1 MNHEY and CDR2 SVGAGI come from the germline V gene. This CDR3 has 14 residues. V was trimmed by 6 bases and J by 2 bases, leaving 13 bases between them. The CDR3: CASSGRVLNTEAFF. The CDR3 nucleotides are TGTGCCAGCAGCGGGCGGGTTCTCAACACTGAAGCTTTCTTT.

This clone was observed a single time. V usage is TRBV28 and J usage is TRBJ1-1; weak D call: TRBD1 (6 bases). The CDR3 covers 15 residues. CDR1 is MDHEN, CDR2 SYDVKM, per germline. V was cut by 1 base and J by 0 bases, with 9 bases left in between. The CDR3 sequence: CASSLFTGMNTEAFF. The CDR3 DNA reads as TGTGCCAGCAGTTTATTCACAGGGATGAACACTGAAGCTTTCTTT. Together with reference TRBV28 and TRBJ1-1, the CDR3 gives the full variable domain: DVKVTQSSRYLVKRTGEKVFLECVQDMDHENMFWYRQDPGLGLRLIYFSYDVKMKEKGDIPEGYSVSREKKERFSLILESASTNQTSMYLCASSLFTGMNTEAFFGQGTRLTVV.